This T cell receptor (beta chain) originates from a study of PD-1 blockade in classical Hodgkin lymphoma. Every patient relapsed after autologous stem cell transplantation, and brentuximab vedotin exposure varied. Best responses were complete response, partial response or progressive disease. As regards this clone: Its antigen is not known.

Study outcomes and limitations: Possible causes of repertoire differences, disease activity or prior therapy, remain undefined.

Sequencing used immunoSEQ multiplex PCR; TCRdb keeps in-frame clones, though not all of them. There are approximately 25,000 clones in the sample; 70% to 80% occur only once, and about 8% lies in the top ten. CDR1 and CDR2 (germline): SGHVS, FQNEAQ. J lost 6 bases, V lost 3 bases, and 2 bases had no gene match. There are 14 residues in the CDR3. The J gene is TRBJ1-2, the V gene TRBV7-8; 12 bases fit TRBD1. This specimen consisted of peripheral blood mononuclear cells (PBMCs), obtained before the second cycle of nivolumab. The sequence was collected from a human donor with classical Hodgkin lymphoma. This chain's CDR3 is CASSLGTGGNGYTF. The CDR3 nucleotides read TGTGCCAGCAGCTTGGGGACAGGGGGCAATGGCTACACCTTC.